Listed below are T cell receptor beta chains from one sample, sequenced in a study of T-cell reconstitution after alpha-beta-depleted transplantation in children. TCRdb processed the PCR reads anew with MiXCR; each CDR3 protein has one entry. The table lists about 610,000 distinct CDR3 sequences, about 10% of them singletons. The sample was PBMCs from the stem cell graft donor, taken from the stem cell graft. All receptors come from a human donor who donated a stem cell graft to a child with acute myeloid leukemia. Both conserved end residues are part of each CDR3. Fields, in order: CDR3 length, V gene, D gene, clone size, J gene, CDR3 protein, CDR3 DNA. The D gene is left open where the match is weak. Some rows have no size entry. The others give once, few or many, or a class for an expanded clone.

len: 15
v_gene: TRBV28
d_gene: TRBD2
abundance: few
j_gene: TRBJ2-1
CDR3aa: CASSYGGLADNEQFF
CDR3nt: TGTGCCAGCAGTTATGGGGGACTAGCGGACAATGAGCAGTTCTTC

len: 16
v_gene: TRBV5-1
d_gene: NA
abundance: few
j_gene: TRBJ1-1
CDR3aa: CASSPLGPPGNTEAFF
CDR3nt: TGCGCCAGCAGCCCCTTGGGGCCACCGGGGAACACTGAAGCTTTCTTT

len: 15
v_gene: TRBV9
d_gene: NA
abundance: NA
j_gene: TRBJ2-3
CDR3aa: CASSVGSFPTDTQYF
CDR3nt: TGTGCCAGCAGCGTAGGGTCCTTCCCCACAGATACGCAGTATTTT

len: 16
v_gene: TRBV2
d_gene: NA
abundance: few
j_gene: TRBJ1-1
CDR3aa: CASSFPAGWSGPEAFF
CDR3nt: TGTGCCAGCAGCTTCCCAGCCGGATGGAGTGGGCCTGAAGCTTTCTTT

len: 13
v_gene: TRBV28
d_gene: TRBD1
abundance: many
j_gene: TRBJ2-7
CDR3aa: CAITGTGNYEQYF
CDR3nt: TGTGCCATAACCGGGACAGGGAATTACGAGCAGTACTTC

len: 13
v_gene: TRBV7-2
d_gene: NA
abundance: NA
j_gene: TRBJ2-1
CDR3aa: CASSRRGRVEQFF
CDR3nt: TGTGCCAGCAGTAGGAGAGGAAGAGTTGAGCAGTTCTTC

len: 18
v_gene: TRBV20-1
d_gene: TRBD2
abundance: few
j_gene: TRBJ2-1
CDR3aa: CSVRRTRTSGSRGNEQFF
CDR3nt: TGCAGTGTCAGACGTACTCGGACTAGCGGGAGTAGGGGCAATGAGCAGTTCTTC

len: 16
v_gene: TRBV20-1
d_gene: NA
abundance: few
j_gene: TRBJ2-6
CDR3aa: CSASLGDPLWANVLTF
CDR3nt: TGCAGTGCTAGTTTAGGGGATCCTCTCTGGGCCAACGTCCTGACTTTC

len: 13
v_gene: TRBV10-3
d_gene: NA
abundance: NA
j_gene: TRBJ2-1
CDR3aa: CAISENSLDEQFF
CDR3nt: TGTGCCATCAGTGAGAATAGCTTAGATGAGCAGTTCTTC

len: 15
v_gene: TRBV4-2
d_gene: NA
abundance: NA
j_gene: TRBJ2-1
CDR3aa: CASSQVVKDSNEQFF
CDR3nt: TGTGCCAGCAGCCAAGTCGTCAAGGATTCCAATGAGCAGTTCTTC

len: 16
v_gene: TRBV20-1
d_gene: NA
abundance: many
j_gene: TRBJ2-1
CDR3aa: CSEGIPKSADYNEQFF
CDR3nt: TGCAGTGAAGGGATACCAAAGAGCGCTGACTACAATGAGCAGTTCTTC

len: 14
v_gene: TRBV10-3
d_gene: NA
abundance: many
j_gene: TRBJ2-1
CDR3aa: CAISEKDSYNEQFF
CDR3nt: TGTGCCATCAGTGAGAAGGACTCCTACAATGAGCAGTTCTTC

len: 17
v_gene: TRBV11-1
d_gene: TRBD1
abundance: once
j_gene: TRBJ2-4
CDR3aa: CASSLPGQVEAKNIQYF
CDR3nt: TGTGCCAGCAGCTTACCGGGACAGGTTGAAGCCAAAAACATTCAGTACTTC

len: 14
v_gene: TRBV3-1
d_gene: NA
abundance: NA
j_gene: TRBJ1-1
CDR3aa: CASSQGLGRTEAFF
CDR3nt: TGTGCCAGCAGCCAAGGGCTGGGTCGCACTGAAGCTTTCTTT

len: 13
v_gene: TRBV7-3
d_gene: NA
abundance: many
j_gene: TRBJ1-2
CDR3aa: CASSLMEGNGYTF
CDR3nt: TGTGCCAGCAGCTTAATGGAAGGAAATGGCTACACCTTC

len: 12
v_gene: TRBV7-2
d_gene: NA
abundance: many
j_gene: TRBJ2-5
CDR3aa: CASSPPGGTQYF
CDR3nt: TGTGCCAGCAGTCCCCCCGGGGGGACCCAGTACTTC

len: 11
v_gene: TRBV20-1
d_gene: NA
abundance: few
j_gene: TRBJ2-4
CDR3aa: CSAYRKNIQYF
CDR3nt: TGCAGTGCGTACCGGAAAAACATTCAGTACTTC

len: 12
v_gene: TRBV29-1
d_gene: NA
abundance: many
j_gene: TRBJ1-5
CDR3aa: CSVGAANQPQHF
CDR3nt: TGCAGCGTTGGGGCGGCTAATCAGCCCCAGCATTTT

len: 17
v_gene: TRBV27
d_gene: TRBD1
abundance: NA
j_gene: TRBJ2-1
CDR3aa: CASRWEGTARGYNEQFF
CDR3nt: TGTGCCAGCAGATGGGAAGGGACAGCGAGGGGTTACAATGAGCAGTTCTTC

len: 18
v_gene: TRBV19
d_gene: TRBD2
abundance: NA
j_gene: TRBJ2-7
CDR3aa: CASSISAAGSVVDYEQYF
CDR3nt: TGTGCCAGTAGTATATCTGCAGCGGGATCGGTGGTAGACTACGAGCAGTACTTC

len: 17
v_gene: TRBV9
d_gene: TRBD1
abundance: many
j_gene: TRBJ2-5
CDR3aa: CASSGGQGALNLQTQYF
CDR3nt: TGTGCCAGCAGCGGCGGACAGGGGGCTTTAAATCTCCAGACCCAGTACTTC

len: 14
v_gene: TRBV9
d_gene: NA
abundance: many
j_gene: TRBJ2-7
CDR3aa: CASSAGDSSYEQYF
CDR3nt: TGTGCCAGCAGCGCCGGGGACTCCTCCTACGAGCAGTACTTC

len: 16
v_gene: TRBV12-3/TRBV12-4
d_gene: NA
abundance: few
j_gene: TRBJ1-3
CDR3aa: CASSLGAAPSGNTIYF
CDR3nt: TGTGCCAGCAGTTTAGGGGCGGCTCCCTCTGGAAACACCATATATTTT

len: 16
v_gene: TRBV3-1
d_gene: TRBD2
abundance: many
j_gene: TRBJ2-1
CDR3aa: CASSQVAGGPYNEQFF
CDR3nt: TGTGCCAGCAGCCAAGTCGCGGGAGGCCCCTACAATGAGCAGTTCTTC

len: 15
v_gene: TRBV7-9
d_gene: NA
abundance: few
j_gene: TRBJ2-3
CDR3aa: CASSFGQGPGDTQYF
CDR3nt: TGTGCCAGCAGCTTTGGGCAGGGGCCTGGGGATACGCAGTATTTT

len: 14
v_gene: TRBV27
d_gene: TRBD1
abundance: NA
j_gene: TRBJ1-2
CDR3aa: CASSLYRGVYGYTF
CDR3nt: TGTGCCAGCAGTTTATACAGGGGGGTATATGGCTACACCTTC

len: 14
v_gene: TRBV3-1
d_gene: NA
abundance: NA
j_gene: TRBJ1-3
CDR3aa: CASSSRALGNTIYF
CDR3nt: TGTGCCAGCAGCTCTCGGGCGCTCGGAAACACCATATATTTT

len: 12
v_gene: TRBV29-1
d_gene: NA
abundance: few
j_gene: TRBJ2-5
CDR3aa: CSVGRQGETQYF
CDR3nt: TGCAGCGTTGGACGCCAGGGAGAGACCCAGTACTTC

len: 15
v_gene: TRBV6-2/TRBV6-3
d_gene: NA
abundance: many
j_gene: TRBJ2-7
CDR3aa: CASTDITEASYEQYF
CDR3nt: TGTGCCAGCACTGACATTACCGAGGCCTCCTACGAGCAGTACTTC

len: 14
v_gene: TRBV15
d_gene: TRBD1
abundance: few
j_gene: TRBJ2-3
CDR3aa: CATSSGQSRDTQYF
CDR3nt: TGTGCCACCAGCTCGGGACAGTCTAGGGATACGCAGTATTTT

len: 13
v_gene: TRBV10-3
d_gene: NA
abundance: NA
j_gene: TRBJ1-4
CDR3aa: CATQDGSNEKLFF
CDR3nt: TGTGCCACCCAGGACGGGAGCAATGAAAAACTGTTTTTT

len: 16
v_gene: TRBV29-1
d_gene: TRBD2
abundance: many
j_gene: TRBJ2-1
CDR3aa: CSVEHERTQLAGEQFF
CDR3nt: TGCAGCGTTGAACATGAGCGGACGCAGTTAGCGGGTGAGCAGTTCTTC

len: 13
v_gene: TRBV14
d_gene: NA
abundance: many
j_gene: TRBJ2-2
CDR3aa: CASSPQATGELFF
CDR3nt: TGTGCCAGCAGCCCGCAGGCCACCGGGGAGCTGTTTTTT

len: 14
v_gene: TRBV20-1
d_gene: TRBD1
abundance: NA
j_gene: TRBJ2-3
CDR3aa: CSARDPQGVDTQYF
CDR3nt: TGCAGTGCTAGAGACCCGCAGGGGGTAGATACGCAGTATTTT

len: 18
v_gene: TRBV28
d_gene: NA
abundance: few
j_gene: TRBJ1-1
CDR3aa: CASRRGAGIGVGNTEAFF
CDR3nt: TGTGCCAGCAGAAGGGGGGCGGGGATCGGGGTTGGGAACACTGAAGCTTTCTTT

len: 16
v_gene: TRBV5-1
d_gene: TRBD2
abundance: many
j_gene: TRBJ2-1
CDR3aa: CASSLEGGSSYNEQFF
CDR3nt: TGCGCCAGCAGCTTGGAAGGCGGGAGCTCCTACAATGAGCAGTTCTTC

len: 18
v_gene: TRBV12-3/TRBV12-4
d_gene: NA
abundance: many
j_gene: TRBJ2-7
CDR3aa: CASSRGPRGRAGQSEQYF
CDR3nt: TGTGCCAGCAGCCGGGGGCCTCGGGGTCGAGCGGGGCAGAGTGAGCAGTACTTC

len: 14
v_gene: TRBV20-1
d_gene: TRBD1
abundance: few
j_gene: TRBJ1-5
CDR3aa: CSAQDDRENQPQHF
CDR3nt: TGCAGTGCCCAGGACGACAGGGAAAATCAGCCCCAGCATTTT

len: 16
v_gene: TRBV20-1
d_gene: TRBD2
abundance: NA
j_gene: TRBJ2-3
CDR3aa: CSATSRTSGIPDTQYF
CDR3nt: TGCAGTGCTACGAGCCGGACTAGCGGGATACCAGATACGCAGTATTTT

len: 15
v_gene: TRBV10-3
d_gene: NA
abundance: NA
j_gene: TRBJ2-1
CDR3aa: CAIQPPGEDYNEQFF
CDR3nt: TGTGCCATCCAACCGCCGGGAGAGGACTACAATGAGCAGTTCTTC

len: 14
v_gene: TRBV5-1
d_gene: NA
abundance: many
j_gene: TRBJ1-1
CDR3aa: CASSLAAALSEAFF
CDR3nt: TGCGCCAGCAGCTTGGCGGCAGCCCTGTCGGAAGCTTTCTTT

len: 20
v_gene: TRBV7-3
d_gene: TRBD1
abundance: NA
j_gene: TRBJ1-5
CDR3aa: CASSLRGWGQGAYSNQPQHF
CDR3nt: TGTGCCAGCAGCTTAAGGGGGTGGGGACAGGGGGCTTATAGCAATCAGCCCCAGCATTTT

len: 13
v_gene: TRBV5-1
d_gene: NA
abundance: many
j_gene: TRBJ2-7
CDR3aa: CASSLEGVGEQYF
CDR3nt: TGCGCCAGCAGCTTGGAAGGAGTTGGCGAGCAGTACTTC

len: 13
v_gene: TRBV29-1
d_gene: NA
abundance: few
j_gene: TRBJ2-3
CDR3aa: CSASPGGWDTQYF
CDR3nt: TGCAGCGCCTCACCGGGGGGCTGGGATACGCAGTATTTT

len: 13
v_gene: TRBV7-9
d_gene: NA
abundance: few
j_gene: TRBJ1-2
CDR3aa: CASSLDPQYGYTF
CDR3nt: TGTGCCAGCAGCTTAGATCCCCAGTATGGCTACACCTTC

len: 18
v_gene: TRBV3-1
d_gene: TRBD1
abundance: NA
j_gene: TRBJ1-4
CDR3aa: CASSQNRGGLGTNEKLFF
CDR3nt: TGTGCCAGCAGTCAGAATAGAGGGGGCCTGGGGACTAATGAAAAACTGTTTTTT

len: 15
v_gene: TRBV7-2
d_gene: NA
abundance: few
j_gene: TRBJ1-1
CDR3aa: CASRPTTGTNTEAFF
CDR3nt: TGTGCCAGCAGACCTACGACAGGTACGAACACTGAAGCTTTCTTT

len: 15
v_gene: TRBV6-1
d_gene: TRBD2
abundance: few
j_gene: TRBJ2-1
CDR3aa: CASRRGLAGRNEQFF
CDR3nt: TGTGCCAGCAGAAGGGGACTAGCGGGCCGCAATGAGCAGTTCTTC

len: 14
v_gene: TRBV29-1
d_gene: NA
abundance: NA
j_gene: TRBJ2-7
CDR3aa: CSVEGRGSSYEQYF
CDR3nt: TGCAGCGTTGAGGGTCGGGGGAGCTCCTACGAGCAGTACTTC

len: 13
v_gene: TRBV29-1
d_gene: NA
abundance: many
j_gene: TRBJ2-7
CDR3aa: CSVGRQDSYEQYF
CDR3nt: TGCAGCGTTGGGAGGCAGGACTCCTACGAGCAGTACTTC